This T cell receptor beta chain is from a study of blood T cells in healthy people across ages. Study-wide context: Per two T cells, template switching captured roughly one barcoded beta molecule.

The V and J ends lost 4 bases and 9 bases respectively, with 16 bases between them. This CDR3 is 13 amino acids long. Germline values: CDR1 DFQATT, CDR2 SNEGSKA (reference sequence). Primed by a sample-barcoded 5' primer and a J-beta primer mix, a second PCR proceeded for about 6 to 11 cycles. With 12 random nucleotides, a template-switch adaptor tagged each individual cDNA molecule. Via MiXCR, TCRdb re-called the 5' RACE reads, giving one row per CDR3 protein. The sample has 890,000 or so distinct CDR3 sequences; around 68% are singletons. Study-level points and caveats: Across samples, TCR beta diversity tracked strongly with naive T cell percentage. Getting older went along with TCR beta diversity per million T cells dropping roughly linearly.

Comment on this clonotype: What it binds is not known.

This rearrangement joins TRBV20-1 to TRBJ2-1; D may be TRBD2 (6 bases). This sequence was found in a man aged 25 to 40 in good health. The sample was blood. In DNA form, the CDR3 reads TGCAGTGCTACCCAGCTGGAGGGCGGTGAGCAGTTCTTC. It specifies CSATQLEGGEQFF.